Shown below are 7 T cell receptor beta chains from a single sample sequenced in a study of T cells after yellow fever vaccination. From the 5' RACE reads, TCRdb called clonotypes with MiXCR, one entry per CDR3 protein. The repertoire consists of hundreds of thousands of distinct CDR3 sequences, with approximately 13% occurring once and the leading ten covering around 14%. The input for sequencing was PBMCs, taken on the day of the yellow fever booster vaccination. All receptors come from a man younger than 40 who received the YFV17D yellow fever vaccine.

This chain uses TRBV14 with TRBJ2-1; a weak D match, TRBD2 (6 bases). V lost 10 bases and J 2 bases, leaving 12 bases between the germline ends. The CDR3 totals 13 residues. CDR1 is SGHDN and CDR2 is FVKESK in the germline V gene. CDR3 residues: CATRRGTYNEQFF. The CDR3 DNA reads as TGTGCCACCCGTCGGGGGACCTACAATGAGCAGTTCTTC.

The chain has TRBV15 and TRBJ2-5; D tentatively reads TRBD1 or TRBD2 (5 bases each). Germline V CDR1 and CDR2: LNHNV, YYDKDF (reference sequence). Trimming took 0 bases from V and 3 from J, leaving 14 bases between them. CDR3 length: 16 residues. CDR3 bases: TGTGCCACCAGCAGAGATCTACGGGGCCTAGAAGAGACCCAGTACTTC. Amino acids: CATSRDLRGLEETQYF.

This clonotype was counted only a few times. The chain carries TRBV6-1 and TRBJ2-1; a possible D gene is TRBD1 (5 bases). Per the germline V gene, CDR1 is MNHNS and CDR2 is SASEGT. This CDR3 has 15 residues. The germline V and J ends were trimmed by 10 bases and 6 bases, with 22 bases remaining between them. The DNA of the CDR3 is TGTGCCACCCATACTTGGGCAGGGTCAGGCAATGAGCAGTTCTTC. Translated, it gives CATHTWAGSGNEQFF.

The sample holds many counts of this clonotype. The DNA for the CDR3 is TGTGCCAGCAGCCCTCTAAGGCAGGCGAACACCGGGGAGCTGTTTTTT. Protein sequence: CASSPLRQANTGELFF. This chain uses TRBV11-2 with TRBJ2-2; D unresolved. CDR1 is SGHAT, CDR2 FQNNGV, per germline. V was cut by 5 bases and J by 0 bases, with 13 bases left in between. This CDR3 has 16 residues.

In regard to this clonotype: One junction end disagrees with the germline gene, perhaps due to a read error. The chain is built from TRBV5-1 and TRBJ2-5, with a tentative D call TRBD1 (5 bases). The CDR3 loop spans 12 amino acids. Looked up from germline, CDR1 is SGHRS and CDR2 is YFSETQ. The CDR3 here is CASSLGQGTQYF. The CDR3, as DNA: TGCGCCAGCAGTTTGGGCCAGGGGACCCAGTACTTC.

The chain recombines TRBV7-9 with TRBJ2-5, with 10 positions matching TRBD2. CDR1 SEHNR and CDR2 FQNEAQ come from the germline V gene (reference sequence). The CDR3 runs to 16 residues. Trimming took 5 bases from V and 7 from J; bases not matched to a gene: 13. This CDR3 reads CASSSLGLARGVTQYF. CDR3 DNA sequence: TGTGCCAGCAGCAGCTTGGGACTAGCGCGGGGGGTGACCCAGTACTTC.

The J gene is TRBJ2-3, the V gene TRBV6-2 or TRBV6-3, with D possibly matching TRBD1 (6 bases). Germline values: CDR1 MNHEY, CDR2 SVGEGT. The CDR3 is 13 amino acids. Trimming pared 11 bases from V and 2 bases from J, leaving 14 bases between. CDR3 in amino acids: CASLRDNTDTQYF. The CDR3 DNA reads TGTGCCTCCCTCCGGGACAACACAGATACGCAGTATTTT.